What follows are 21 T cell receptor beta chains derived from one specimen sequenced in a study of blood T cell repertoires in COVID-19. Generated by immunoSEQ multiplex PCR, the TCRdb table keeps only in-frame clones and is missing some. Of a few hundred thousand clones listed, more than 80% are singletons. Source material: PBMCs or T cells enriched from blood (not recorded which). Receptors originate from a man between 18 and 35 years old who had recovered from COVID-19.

The CDR3 DNA sequence: TGTGCCAGCAGCGCCCAGACAGGATCCTTTGGAAACACCATATATTTT. Translation gives CASSAQTGSFGNTIYF. This chain joins TRBV13 and TRBJ1-3, with D tentatively TRBD1 (6 bases). The CDR3 has 16 residues. V lost 5 bases and J 3 bases, leaving 17 bases between the germline ends. The germline V gene encodes CDR1 PRHDT and CDR2 FYEKMQ (reference sequence).

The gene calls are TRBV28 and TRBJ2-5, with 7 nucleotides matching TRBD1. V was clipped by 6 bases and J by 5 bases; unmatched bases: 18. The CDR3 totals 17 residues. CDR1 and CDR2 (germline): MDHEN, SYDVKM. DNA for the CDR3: TGTGCCAGCAGGACGATAATACCAGGGGGAACCCTTGAGACCCAGTACTTC. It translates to CASRTIIPGGTLETQYF.

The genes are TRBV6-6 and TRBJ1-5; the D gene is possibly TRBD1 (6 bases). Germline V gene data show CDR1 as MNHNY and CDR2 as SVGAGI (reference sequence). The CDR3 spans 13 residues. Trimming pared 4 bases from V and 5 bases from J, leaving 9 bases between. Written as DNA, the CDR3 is TGTGCCAGCAGTTGCCCAGGGGATCAGCCCCAGCATTTT. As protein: CASSCPGDQPQHF.

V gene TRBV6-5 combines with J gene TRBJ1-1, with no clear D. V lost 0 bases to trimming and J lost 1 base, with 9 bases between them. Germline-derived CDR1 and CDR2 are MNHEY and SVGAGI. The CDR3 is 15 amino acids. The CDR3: CASSYSRGSNTEAFF. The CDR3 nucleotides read TGTGCCAGCAGTTACTCCCGGGGATCGAACACTGAAGCTTTCTTT.

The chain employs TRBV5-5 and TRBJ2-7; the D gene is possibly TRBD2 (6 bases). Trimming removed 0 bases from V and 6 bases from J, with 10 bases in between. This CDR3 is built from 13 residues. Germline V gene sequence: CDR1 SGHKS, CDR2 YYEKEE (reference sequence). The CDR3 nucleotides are TGTGCCAGCAGCTTGGCTGTGGAGGGCGAGCAGTACTTC. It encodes CASSLAVEGEQYF.

For the CDR3, the DNA is TGCGCCAGCAGCCAAGATCGGATGGGGGGCTATGGCTACACCTTC. It yields the protein CASSQDRMGGYGYTF. The chain links TRBV4-1 to TRBJ1-2, with D possibly matching TRBD1 (5 bases). Germline V CDR1 and CDR2: MGHRA, YSYEKL. Trimming stripped 0 bases from V and 4 bases from J, with 12 bases between. This CDR3 contains 15 residues.

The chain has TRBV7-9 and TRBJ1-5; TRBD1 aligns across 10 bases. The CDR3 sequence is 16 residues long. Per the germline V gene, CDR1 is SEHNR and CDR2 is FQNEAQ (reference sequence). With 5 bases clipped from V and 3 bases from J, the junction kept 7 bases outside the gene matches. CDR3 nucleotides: TGTGCCAGCAGCCAACAGACAGGGGGCAACAATCAGCCCCAGCATTTT. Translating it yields CASSQQTGGNNQPQHF.

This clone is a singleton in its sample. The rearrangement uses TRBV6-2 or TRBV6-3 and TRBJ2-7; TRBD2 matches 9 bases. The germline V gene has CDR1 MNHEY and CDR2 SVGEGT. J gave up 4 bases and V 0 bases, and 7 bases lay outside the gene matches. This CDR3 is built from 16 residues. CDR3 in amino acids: CASSYSGVAGDYEQYF. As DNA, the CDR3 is TGTGCCAGCAGTTACTCGGGGGTAGCGGGAGATTACGAGCAGTACTTC.

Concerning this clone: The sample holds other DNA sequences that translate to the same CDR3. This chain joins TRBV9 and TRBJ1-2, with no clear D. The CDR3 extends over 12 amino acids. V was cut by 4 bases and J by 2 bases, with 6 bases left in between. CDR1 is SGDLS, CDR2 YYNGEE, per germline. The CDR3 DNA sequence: TGTGCCAGCAGCCCAAGCAACTATGGCTACACCTTC. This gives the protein CASSPSNYGYTF.

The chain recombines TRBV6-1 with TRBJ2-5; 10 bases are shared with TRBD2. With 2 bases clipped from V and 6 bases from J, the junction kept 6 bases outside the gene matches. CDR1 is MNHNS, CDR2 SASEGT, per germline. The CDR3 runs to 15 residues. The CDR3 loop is CASSEQSGGVKTQYF. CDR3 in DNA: TGTGCCAGCAGTGAACAAAGCGGGGGGGTAAAGACCCAGTACTTC.

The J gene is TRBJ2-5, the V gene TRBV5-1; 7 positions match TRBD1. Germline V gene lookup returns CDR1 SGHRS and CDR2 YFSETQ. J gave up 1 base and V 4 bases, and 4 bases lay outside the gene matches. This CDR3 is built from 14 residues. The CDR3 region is CASSEGTAQETQYF. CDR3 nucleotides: TGCGCCAGCAGCGAAGGGACAGCCCAAGAGACCCAGTACTTC.

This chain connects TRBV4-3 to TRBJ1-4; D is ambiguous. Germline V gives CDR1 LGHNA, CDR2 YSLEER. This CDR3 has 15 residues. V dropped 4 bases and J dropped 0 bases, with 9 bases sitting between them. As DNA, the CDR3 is TGCGCCAGCAGCCCCCACAAAGCAACTAATGAAAAACTGTTTTTT. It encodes CASSPHKATNEKLFF.

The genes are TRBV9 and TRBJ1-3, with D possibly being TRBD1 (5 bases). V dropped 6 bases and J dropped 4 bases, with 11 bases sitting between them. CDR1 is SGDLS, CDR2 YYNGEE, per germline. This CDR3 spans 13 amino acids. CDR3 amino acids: CASNPQGGNTIYF. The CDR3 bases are TGTGCCAGCAATCCTCAGGGAGGAAACACCATATATTTT.

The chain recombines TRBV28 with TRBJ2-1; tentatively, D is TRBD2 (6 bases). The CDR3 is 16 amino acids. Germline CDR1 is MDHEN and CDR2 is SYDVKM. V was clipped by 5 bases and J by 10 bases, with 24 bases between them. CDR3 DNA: TGTGCCAGCAGTCAGCCCTCGCTCGGGACCAGCGGGGAGCAGTTCTTC. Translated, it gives CASSQPSLGTSGEQFF.

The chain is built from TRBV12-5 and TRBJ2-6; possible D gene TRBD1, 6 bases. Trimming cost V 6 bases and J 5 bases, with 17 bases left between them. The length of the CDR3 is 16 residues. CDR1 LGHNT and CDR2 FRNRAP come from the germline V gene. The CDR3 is CASGPGNRVRANVLTF. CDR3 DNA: TGTGCTAGTGGCCCCGGCAACAGGGTTAGGGCCAACGTCCTGACTTTC.

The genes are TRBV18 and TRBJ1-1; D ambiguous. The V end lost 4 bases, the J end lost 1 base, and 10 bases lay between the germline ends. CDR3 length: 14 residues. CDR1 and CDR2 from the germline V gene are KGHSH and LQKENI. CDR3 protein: CASSRLNGNTEAFF. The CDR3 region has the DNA TGTGCCAGCTCACGTTTAAACGGGAACACTGAAGCTTTCTTT. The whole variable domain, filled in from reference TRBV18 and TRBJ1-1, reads NAGVMQNPRHLVRRRGQEARLRCSPMKGHSHVYWYRQLPEEGLKFMVYLQKENIIDESGMPKERFSAEFPKEGPSILRIQQVVRGDSAAYFCASSRLNGNTEAFFGQGTRLTVV.

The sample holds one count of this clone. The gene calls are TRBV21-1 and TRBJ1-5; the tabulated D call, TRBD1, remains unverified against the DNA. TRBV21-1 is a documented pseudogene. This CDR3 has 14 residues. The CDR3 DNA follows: TGTGCCAGCAAGGGACAGCTCTCAGGTCAGCCCCAGCATTTT. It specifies CASKGQLSGQPQHF.

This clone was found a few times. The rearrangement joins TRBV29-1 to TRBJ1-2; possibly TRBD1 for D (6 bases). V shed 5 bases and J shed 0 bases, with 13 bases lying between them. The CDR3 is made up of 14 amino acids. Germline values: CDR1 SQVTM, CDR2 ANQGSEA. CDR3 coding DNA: TGCAGCGTTTCCTTCGGACAGACTAACTATGGCTACACCTTC. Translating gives CSVSFGQTNYGYTF.

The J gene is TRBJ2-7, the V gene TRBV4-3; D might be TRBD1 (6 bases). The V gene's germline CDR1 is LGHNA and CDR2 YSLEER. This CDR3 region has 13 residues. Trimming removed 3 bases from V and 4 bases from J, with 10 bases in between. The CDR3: CASSQAQGYEQYF. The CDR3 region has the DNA TGCGCCAGCAGCCAGGCACAGGGATACGAGCAGTACTTC.

The DNA for the CDR3 is TGTGCCAGCAGCCCAGGAAGCAGGACAGTTGAAGCTTTCTTT. Protein: CASSPGSRTVEAFF. The chain has TRBV5-4 and TRBJ1-1; D possibly corresponds to TRBD1 (6 bases). This CDR3 contains 14 residues. CDR1 is SGHNT and CDR2 is YYREEE in the germline V gene (reference sequence). V was clipped by 4 bases and J by 7 bases, with 17 bases between them.

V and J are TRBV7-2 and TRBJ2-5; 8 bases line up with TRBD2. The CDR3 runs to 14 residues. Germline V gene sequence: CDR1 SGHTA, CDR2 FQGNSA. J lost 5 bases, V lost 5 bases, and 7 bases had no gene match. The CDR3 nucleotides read TGTGCCAGCAGCACGATAGCGGGACTTGAGACCCAGTACTTC. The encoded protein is CASSTIAGLETQYF.